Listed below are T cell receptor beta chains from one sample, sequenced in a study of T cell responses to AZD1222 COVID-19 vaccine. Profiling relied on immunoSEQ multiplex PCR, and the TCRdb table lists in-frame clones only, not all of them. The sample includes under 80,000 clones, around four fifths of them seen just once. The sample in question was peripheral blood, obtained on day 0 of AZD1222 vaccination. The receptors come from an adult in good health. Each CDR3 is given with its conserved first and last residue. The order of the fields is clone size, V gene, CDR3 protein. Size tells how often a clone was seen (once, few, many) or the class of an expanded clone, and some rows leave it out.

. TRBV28 CASRTGTGASGYTF
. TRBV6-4 CASSDGDTGELFF
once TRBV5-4 CASSIRLAGSTDTQYF
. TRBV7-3 CASSLGTGGGDYTF
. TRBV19 CASNVGQVAGSNQPQHF
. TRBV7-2 CASPHQTAMNTGELFF
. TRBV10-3 CAISEGTEAFF
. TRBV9 CASSVDGRYQYEQYF
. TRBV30 CAWSSQGNYGYTF
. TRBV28 CASSRVPNTEAFF
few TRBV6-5 CASTNRDVTNTIYF
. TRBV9 CASSVGTDEKLFF
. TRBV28 CASRGRGLLRTEAFF
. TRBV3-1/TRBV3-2 CASSQDWHSDTEAFF
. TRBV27 CASSVGLAGDSYEQYF
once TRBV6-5 CASRGTIQETQYF
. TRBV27 CASKQGNQPQHF
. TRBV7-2 CASSPLRGGGTQYF
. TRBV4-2 CASSQVQASANYGYTF
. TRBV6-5 CASRRTSGSTVEQFF